Below are 13 T cell receptor beta chains sequenced from a single sample in a study of CD8 T cells in ankylosing spondylitis. MiXCR, run by TCRdb on the 5' RACE reads, gives a single entry per CDR3 protein. This sample has 200,000 to 250,000 distinct CDR3 sequences, with under 30% found just once. Sample: blood, either unsorted or a sorted T cell fraction (not recorded which). All receptors come from a male donor with ankylosing spondylitis or in good health (not recorded which).

This clonotype was counted at least ten times. The rearrangement links TRBV5-1 to TRBJ2-2; 8 positions agree with TRBD2. The germline gives CDR1 SGHRS, CDR2 YFSETQ. The CDR3 totals 16 residues. The ends lost 2 bases at V and 4 bases at J; junction bases unmatched: 7. CDR3 coding DNA: TGCGCCAGCAGCTTTTCAGCGGGAGTCGGCACCGGGGAGCTGTTTTTT. Amino acid sequence: CASSFSAGVGTGELFF.

This clonotype was seen many times. The chain couples TRBV2 to TRBJ2-5; no reliable D call. CDR3 length equals 11 residues. Germline loops: CDR1 SNHLY, CDR2 FYNNEI. V was shortened by 4 bases and J by 10 bases, with 10 bases between the two germline ends. CDR3 sequence: CASSVGRDQYF. In nucleotides, the CDR3 is TGTGCCAGCAGTGTGGGCAGAGACCAGTACTTC.

This clonotype came up a few times. V and J are TRBV20-1 and TRBJ2-7; no clear D. Trimming took 0 bases from V and 0 from J, leaving 9 bases between them. The CDR3 is 14 residues long. CDR1 DFQATT and CDR2 SNEGSKA come from the germline V gene (reference sequence). CDR3 sequence (DNA): TGCAGTGCTAGAGATCTCAGGTCCTCCTACGAGCAGTACTTC. Protein product: CSARDLRSSYEQYF.

Only a few counts were recorded for this clonotype. V and J are TRBV27 and TRBJ2-5, with TRBD1 matching 7 bases. The CDR3 has 13 amino acids. V shed 3 bases and J 4 bases; nucleotides not matched to a gene: 2. Germline lookup yields CDR1 MNHEY and CDR2 SMNVEV (reference sequence). For the CDR3, the DNA is TGTGCCAGCAGTTTGAACAGGGGAGAGACCCAGTACTTC. Translating it yields CASSLNRGETQYF.

J is TRBJ2-7 and V is TRBV6-1; TRBD2 is a possible D gene (6 bases). Germline CDR1 reads MNHNS; CDR2 reads SASEGT. V was shortened by 7 bases and J by 4 bases, with 20 bases between the two germline ends. This CDR3 has 15 residues. CDR3 DNA sequence: TGTGCCAGCACAACGCGGGGAGGCCGAGGTTACGAGCAGTACTTC. Its translation is CASTTRGGRGYEQYF.

This clonotype was observed a few times. The chain is built from TRBV20-1 and TRBJ2-7; D remains unclear. CDR3 length equals 11 residues. V was cut by 1 base and J by 6 bases, with 7 bases left in between. CDR1 is DFQATT, CDR2 SNEGSKA, per germline (reference sequence). CDR3 in amino acids: CSARVGFEQYF. The DNA of the CDR3 is TGCAGTGCTAGAGTGGGGTTCGAGCAGTACTTC.

This clonotype was detected ten times or more. The chain links TRBV29-1 to TRBJ2-3, with D possibly being TRBD1 (7 bases). The CDR3 sequence is 12 residues long. V was pared by 5 bases and J by 5 bases, with 11 bases between. Germline-derived CDR1 and CDR2 are SQVTM and ANQGSEA. DNA of the CDR3: TGCAGCGTTAGTCAGGGGGGAGATACGCAGTATTTT. As protein: CSVSQGGDTQYF.

This clonotype appeared many times. The V call is TRBV28, the J call TRBJ2-3, with TRBD2 matching over 8 bases. The germline gives CDR1 MDHEN, CDR2 SYDVKM. This CDR3 contains 14 residues. J gave up 7 bases and V 3 bases, and 6 bases lay outside the gene matches. CDR3 region: CASSFSGREYTQYF. The CDR3 nucleotides are TGTGCCAGCAGTTTCAGCGGGAGAGAATATACGCAGTATTTT.

This clonotype was found a few times. This chain uses TRBV20-1 with TRBJ2-3, with TRBD2 matching over 10 bases. This CDR3 comprises 13 residues. The germline CDR1 and CDR2 sequences are DFQATT and SNEGSKA (reference sequence). V was clipped by 5 bases and J by 3 bases; unmatched bases: 2. CDR3 sequence reads: CSAQREGTDTQYF. The CDR3 nucleotides are TGCAGTGCTCAGCGGGAGGGAACAGATACGCAGTATTTT.

V gene TRBV20-1 combines with J gene TRBJ1-1; possibly TRBD1 for D (5 bases). V lost 3 bases and J lost 0, with 8 bases in between. Germline-derived CDR1 and CDR2 are DFQATT and SNEGSKA (reference sequence). This CDR3 region has 13 residues. CDR3 region: CSARDTMNTEAFF. The CDR3 DNA reads TGCAGTGCTAGGGACACCATGAACACTGAAGCTTTCTTT.

This clonotype was observed a handful of times. V and J are TRBV18 and TRBJ2-7, with 8 bases fitting TRBD1. The CDR3 runs to 15 residues. Germline V gene lookup returns CDR1 KGHSH and CDR2 LQKENI. J gave up 2 bases and V 5 bases, and 8 bases lay outside the gene matches. The CDR3 protein is CASSGQGTGTYEQYF. CDR3 nucleotides: TGTGCCAGCTCAGGACAAGGGACAGGTACCTACGAGCAGTACTTC.

This clonotype was observed a few times. The chain employs TRBV20-1 and TRBJ2-7; D not certain. This CDR3 region has 14 residues. V lost 3 bases and J 7 bases, leaving 19 bases between the germline ends. Looked up from germline, CDR1 is DFQATT and CDR2 is SNEGSKA (reference sequence). The chain's CDR3 is CSARRPGINGEQYF. CDR3 DNA: TGCAGTGCTAGGAGACCGGGCATAAATGGGGAGCAGTACTTC.

This clonotype was recorded at least ten times. Its ends do not fully match the called genes, so a read error is possible. V gene TRBV7-7 combines with J gene TRBJ2-1, with 9 bases lining up with TRBD1. Germline V gene data show CDR1 as SSHAT and CDR2 as FNYEAQ (reference sequence). The CDR3 is 12 residues long. The CDR3 reads CASSLDRGRQFF. The DNA of the CDR3 is TGTGCTAGCAGCTTGGACAGGGGACGGCAGTTCTTC.